This TCR beta chain was recorded in a study of cytomegalovirus exposure and HLA in healthy donors. Study-wide background: Per a later analysis, the roughly 670 first-cohort and 100 to 150 validation repertoires shared one platform. Study-level results: Associated with cytomegalovirus, according to the listing, were about 160 TCR beta chains. Usually a TCR sequence was rare, but some public TCRs were found in many donors.

V lost 0 bases and J lost 4, with 25 bases in between. The CDR3 totals 18 residues. CDR1 GTSNPN and CDR2 SVGIG come from the germline V gene (reference sequence). As to this clone: Its specificity is unknown.

Sequenced by immunoSEQ multiplex PCR; TCRdb stores in-frame clones only, minus some. The sample includes some 130,000 clones, around four fifths seen only once; the top ten take just under 30%. This TCR derives from a man aged 25-45 years in good health and CMV-seropositive. The specimen sequenced was PBMCs. The J gene is TRBJ2-7, the V gene TRBV30; maybe TRBD2 (6 bases). CDR3 nucleotide sequence: TGTGCCTGGAGTGTACCCGGGAGTGGTACTATGGGGATTTACGAGCAGTACTTC. Its translation: CAWSVPGSGTMGIYEQYF. Based on the CDR3 plus reference TRBV30 and TRBJ2-7, the full variable domain is SQTIHQWPATLVQPVGSPLSLECTVEGTSNPNLYWYRQAAGRGLQLLFYSVGIGQISSEVPQNLSASRPQDRQFILSSKKLLLSDSGFYLCAWSVPGSGTMGIYEQYFGPGTRLTVT.